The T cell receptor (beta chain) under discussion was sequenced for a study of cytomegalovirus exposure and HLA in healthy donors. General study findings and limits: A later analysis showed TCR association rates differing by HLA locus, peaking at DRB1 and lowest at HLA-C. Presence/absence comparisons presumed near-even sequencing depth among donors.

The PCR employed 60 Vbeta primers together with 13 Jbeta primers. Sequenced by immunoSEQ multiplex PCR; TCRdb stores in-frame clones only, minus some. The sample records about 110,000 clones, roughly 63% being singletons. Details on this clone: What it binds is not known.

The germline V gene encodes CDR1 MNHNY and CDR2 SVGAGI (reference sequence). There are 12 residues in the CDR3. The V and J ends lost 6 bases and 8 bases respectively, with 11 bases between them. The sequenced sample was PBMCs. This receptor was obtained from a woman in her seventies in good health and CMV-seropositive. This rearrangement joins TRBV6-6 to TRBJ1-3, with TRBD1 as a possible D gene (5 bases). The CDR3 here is CASRPGVDTIYF. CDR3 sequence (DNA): TGTGCCAGCAGACCGGGGGTCGACACCATATATTTT.